This passage covers 26 T cell receptor beta chains from one sample sequenced in a study of OX40 agonist ivuxolimab in advanced cancers. Library preparation used the immunoSEQ multiplex PCR assay. TCRdb's version of the immuneACCESS table is confined to in-frame rearrangements and falls short of the full clone set. An unresolved V gene accounts for under half of the shortfall where checked; the remainder is of unknown origin. The sample contains approximately 43,000 clones, roughly 90% of them found a single time. The top ten clones comprise around 0.5% of the sample. The sample was CD4+ or CD8+ T cells sorted from blood, taken in a trial of the OX40 agonist ivuxolimab. These receptor sequences come from an adult with an advanced solid tumor such as melanoma, head and neck, liver or kidney cancer.

The chain uses TRBV6-6 and TRBJ1-2, with D perhaps matching TRBD1 (5 bases). Germline values: CDR1 MNHNY, CDR2 SVGAGI (reference sequence). Trimming removed 6 bases from V and 4 bases from J, with 15 bases in between. The CDR3 loop spans 14 amino acids. The CDR3 reads CASSPGDGGYGYTF. The CDR3, as DNA: TGTGCCAGCAGCCCCGGGGATGGGGGCTATGGCTACACCTTC.

The chain links TRBV21-1 to TRBJ2-1; the table's D call TRBD2 went unverified against the DNA. TRBV21-1 is noted as a pseudogene. The CDR3 extends over 15 amino acids. The CDR3 loop reads CAKRGPGVKGDEQFF. The CDR3 DNA follows: TGTGCCAAAAGGGGCCCGGGGGTGAAGGGAGATGAGCAGTTCTTC.

The chain links TRBV6-5 to TRBJ2-5; TRBD1 agrees at 7 bases. The DNA end is more similar to TRBJ2-7, so the J call may be wrong. CDR3 size: 15 residues. Looked up from germline, CDR1 is MNHEY and CDR2 is SVGAGI. The CDR3 spells CASSTDRVGSYEQYF. DNA for the CDR3: TGTGCCAGCAGCACCGACAGGGTAGGGTCCTACGAGCAGTACTTC.

This chain connects TRBV11-2 to TRBJ2-1, with 9 bases fitting TRBD2. V shed 5 bases, J shed 9 bases, and the junction held 11 bases outside the gene matches. The germline V gene has CDR1 SGHAT and CDR2 FQNNGV. This CDR3 comprises 15 residues. This CDR3 reads CASSPAPAGGSEQFF. CDR3 bases: TGTGCCAGCAGCCCCGCCCCAGCGGGGGGATCTGAGCAGTTCTTC.

This clone was recorded a few times. The V and J genes are TRBV6-1 and TRBJ1-1; the D is unclear. The V and J ends lost 1 base and 7 bases respectively, with 13 bases between them. The CDR3 is made up of 14 amino acids. Germline V gene lookup returns CDR1 MNHNS and CDR2 SASEGT. Here the CDR3 DNA reads TGTGCCAGCAGTGAAGGGGCAGCCTACGGTGAAGCTTTCTTT. This gives the protein CASSEGAAYGEAFF.

This chain connects TRBV2 to TRBJ2-5, with 11 nucleotides matching TRBD1. Germline CDR1 is SNHLY and CDR2 is FYNNEI. This CDR3 comprises 14 residues. V lost 7 bases and J lost 7; bases outside the gene matches: 8. CDR3 DNA sequence: TGTGCCAGCAAGGGGGACAGGGGGTATGGGACCCAGTACTTC. As protein: CASKGDRGYGTQYF.

V is TRBV5-1 and J is TRBJ2-6, with TRBD2 identical over 15 bases. Germline V gives CDR1 SGHRS, CDR2 YFSETQ. J gave up 0 bases and V 4 bases, and 2 bases lay outside the gene matches. The length of the CDR3 is 18 residues. The CDR3: CASSAGLAGGSGANVLTF. The CDR3 nucleotides read TGCGCCAGCAGCGCGGGACTAGCGGGGGGCTCTGGGGCCAACGTCCTGACTTTC.

This clone was observed once. The chain recombines TRBV4-1 with TRBJ2-5; TRBD2 matches at 13 bases. Germline trimming cut 4 bases from V and 5 bases from J; bases unmatched to any gene: 4. The length of the CDR3 is 15 residues. Germline assignment: CDR1 MGHRA and CDR2 YSYEKL. The CDR3 sequence is CASSRGLAGEETQYF. CDR3 sequence (DNA): TGCGCCAGCAGCCGAGGACTAGCGGGGGAGGAGACCCAGTACTTC.

The V gene is TRBV5-1, the J gene TRBJ2-5; 9 bases align to TRBD2. V shed 0 bases and J 5 bases; nucleotides not matched to a gene: 2. This CDR3 spans 14 amino acids. Germline V CDR1 and CDR2: SGHRS, YFSETQ. The CDR3 protein is CASSLDAGGETQYF. CDR3 nucleotides: TGCGCCAGCAGCTTGGACGCGGGAGGGGAGACCCAGTACTTC.

The chain uses TRBV11-2 and TRBJ1-1, with D possibly matching TRBD1 (5 bases). In germline, CDR1 is SGHAT, CDR2 FQNNGV. V was shortened by 5 bases and J by 5 bases, with 21 bases between the two germline ends. The CDR3 is made up of 16 amino acids. The CDR3 region is CASSHPGGGSSTEAFF. The CDR3, as DNA: TGTGCCAGCAGCCACCCAGGCGGGGGGTCGAGTACTGAAGCTTTCTTT.

The V and J genes are TRBV9 and TRBJ2-1; TRBD2 agrees at 8 bases. Trimming removed 0 bases from V and 4 bases from J; junction bases left unmatched: 3. This CDR3 comprises 15 residues. Germline V lookup: CDR1 SGDLS, CDR2 YYNGEE. CDR3 protein: CASSVVSGVYNEQFF. CDR3 coding DNA: TGTGCCAGCAGCGTAGTTAGCGGGGTATACAATGAGCAGTTCTTC.

The CDR3 here is CASSSRYGGGSEKLFF. Here the CDR3 DNA reads TGTGCCAGCAGCTCCCGGTACGGTGGGGGCAGTGAAAAACTGTTTTTT. The chain is built from TRBV7-6 and TRBJ1-4; tentative D call: TRBD1 (6 bases). Deletions cut 4 bases from V and 7 bases from J, with 19 bases between. Germline assignment: CDR1 SGHVS and CDR2 FNYEAQ. CDR3 length: 16 amino acids.

The CDR3 DNA sequence: TGTGCCAGCAGCCCCGGCCTGGGTGGCTACACCTTC. This gives the protein CASSPGLGGYTF. The chain has TRBV6-5 and TRBJ1-2; D is ambiguous. The germline V and J ends were trimmed by 6 bases and 7 bases, with 12 bases remaining between them. This CDR3 is built from 12 residues. Germline values: CDR1 MNHEY, CDR2 SVGAGI.

The chain joins TRBV4-2 to TRBJ1-4; D may be TRBD1 (5 bases). The CDR3 totals 18 residues. Germline V lookup: CDR1 LGHNA, CDR2 YNFKEQ. V lost 3 bases, J lost 7 bases, and 24 bases lay in between. CDR3 bases: TGTGCCAGCAGCCAGCCCACCGGGACCCGTGACTGGAGTGAAAAACTGTTTTTT. This codes for CASSQPTGTRDWSEKLFF.

The chain joins TRBV18 to TRBJ2-1, with 10 bases that match TRBD1. The CDR3 is 16 amino acids. V trimming: 3 bases; J trimming: 4 bases; junction bases outside the gene matches: 6. Germline loops: CDR1 KGHSH, CDR2 LQKENI. The CDR3 DNA sequence: TGTGCCAGCTCACCGGGACAGGGGAGAATTTACAATGAGCAGTTCTTC. Translating it yields CASSPGQGRIYNEQFF.

This chain links TRBV27 with TRBJ2-5; 10 bases line up with TRBD1. Unmatched junction bases numbered 21, after V lost 1 base and J lost 4 bases. Germline lookup yields CDR1 MNHEY and CDR2 SMNVEV (reference sequence). The length of the CDR3 is 21 residues. DNA of the CDR3: TGTGCCAGCAGTTTATTCCCGGTGGGGGGACAGGGGCCCCCAGCTCGAGAGACCCAGTACTTC. It translates to CASSLFPVGGQGPPARETQYF.

This chain connects TRBV7-2 to TRBJ2-5; D may be TRBD1 (5 bases). Germline CDR1 reads SGHTA; CDR2 reads FQGNSA. Trimming left V 3 bases short and J 5 bases short, with 10 bases between. The CDR3 runs 13 residues. The CDR3 DNA sequence: TGTGCCAGCAGCTTCAAGGGGATTGAGACCCAGTACTTC. This gives the protein CASSFKGIETQYF.

This clone was seen a single time. The rearrangement uses TRBV10-3 and TRBJ1-2; D remains ambiguous. V lost 2 bases and J lost 6, with 7 bases in between. CDR1 is ENHRY, CDR2 SYGVKD, per germline. CDR3 size: 12 residues. CDR3 DNA sequence: TGTGCCATCAGTGAGCCGGAGGATGGCTACACCTTC. This codes for CAISEPEDGYTF.

The chain carries TRBV7-3 and TRBJ1-5, with 9 bases that match TRBD1. Per germline, CDR1 SGHTA and CDR2 FQGTGA. This CDR3 has 16 amino acids. J was trimmed by 3 bases and V by 3 bases; bases with no gene match: 6. CDR3 sequence (DNA): TGTGCCAGCAGCTTTGGTAACAGGGGGCTCAATCAGCCCCAGCATTTT. Protein product: CASSFGNRGLNQPQHF.

V usage is TRBV2 and J usage is TRBJ1-3; TRBD1 is a possible D gene (6 bases). Germline V gene data show CDR1 as SNHLY and CDR2 as FYNNEI. V was cut by 7 bases and J by 4 bases, with 14 bases left in between. The CDR3 sequence is 14 residues long. The DNA for the CDR3 is TGTGCCAGCACCTGGACAGCTGTGGGAAACACCATATATTTT. Translating it yields CASTWTAVGNTIYF.

J is TRBJ1-5 and V is TRBV2, with D unresolved. Deletions cut 6 bases from V and 1 base from J, with 7 bases between. Germline CDR1 is SNHLY and CDR2 is FYNNEI. The CDR3 is 13 residues long. The CDR3 nucleotides are TGTGCCAGCAGGGCCGTGAGCAATCAGCCCCAGCATTTT. Protein sequence: CASRAVSNQPQHF.

This clone was observed once. The chain employs TRBV7-9 and TRBJ1-1; 7 nucleotides align to TRBD1. CDR1 and CDR2 (germline): SEHNR, FQNEAQ (reference sequence). The trim removed 3 bases at V and 4 bases at J, leaving 5 bases unmatched. This CDR3 has 14 residues. The chain's CDR3 is CASSFDRVGTEAFF. The DNA for the CDR3 is TGTGCCAGCAGCTTCGACAGGGTCGGCACTGAAGCTTTCTTT.

V and J are TRBV11-3 and TRBJ2-5; tentative D call: TRBD1 (5 bases). Trimming removed 5 bases from V and 1 base from J, with 14 bases in between. Germline CDR1 reads SGHNT; CDR2 reads YENEEA. This CDR3 region has 15 residues. CDR3 sequence (DNA): TGTGCCAGCAGCCCATCGGACACCTTCCAAGAGACCCAGTACTTC. It codes for CASSPSDTFQETQYF.

V is TRBV27 and J is TRBJ1-5; D gene uncertain. CDR3 length equals 11 residues. The V gene lost 8 bases and the J gene lost 11 bases, with 13 bases spanning the gap. The germline V gene encodes CDR1 MNHEY and CDR2 SMNVEV (reference sequence). The CDR3 DNA reads as TGTGCCAGCGGTCCCCCCCGGACCCAGCATTTT. This codes for CASGPPRTQHF.

The rearrangement joins TRBV5-1 to TRBJ1-1, with a tentative D call TRBD1 (6 bases). Trimming removed 1 base at V and 4 bases at J, with 14 bases between. The length of the CDR3 is 15 residues. Germline V gene data show CDR1 as SGHRS and CDR2 as YFSETQ. CDR3 in amino acids: CASSLSGGESTEAFF. CDR3 nucleotide sequence: TGCGCCAGCAGCTTGTCGGGGGGCGAGAGCACTGAAGCTTTCTTT.

The chain couples TRBV4-2 to TRBJ2-7, with D unclear. Trimming pared 4 bases from V and 5 bases from J, leaving 12 bases between. Germline V gene data show CDR1 as LGHNA and CDR2 as YNFKEQ. The CDR3 extends over 13 amino acids. As DNA, the CDR3 is TGTGCCAGCAGCCCCCGTATTGGGGACGAGCAGTACTTC. This encodes CASSPRIGDEQYF.